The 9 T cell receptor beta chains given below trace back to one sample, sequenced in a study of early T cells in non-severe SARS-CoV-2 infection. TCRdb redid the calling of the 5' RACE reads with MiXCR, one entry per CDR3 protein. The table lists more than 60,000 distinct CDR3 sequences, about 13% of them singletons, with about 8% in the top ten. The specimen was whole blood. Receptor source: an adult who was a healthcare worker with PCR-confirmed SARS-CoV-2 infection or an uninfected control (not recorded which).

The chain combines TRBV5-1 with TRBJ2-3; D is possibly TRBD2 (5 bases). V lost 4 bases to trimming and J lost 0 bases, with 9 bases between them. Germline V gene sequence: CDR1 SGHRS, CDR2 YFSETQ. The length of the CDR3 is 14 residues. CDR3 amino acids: CASSPSRSTDTQYF. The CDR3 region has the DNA TGCGCCAGCAGCCCTAGCCGAAGCACAGATACGCAGTATTTT.

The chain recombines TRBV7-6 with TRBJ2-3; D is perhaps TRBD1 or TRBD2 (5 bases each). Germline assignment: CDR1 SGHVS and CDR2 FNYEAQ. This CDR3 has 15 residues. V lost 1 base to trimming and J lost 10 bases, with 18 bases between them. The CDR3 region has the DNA TGTGCCAGCAGCTTAGAGGTCCGGGCCGGGGCAGCGCAGTATTTT. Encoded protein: CASSLEVRAGAAQYF. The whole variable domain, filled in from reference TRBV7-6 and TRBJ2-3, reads GAGVSQSPRYKVTKRGQDVALRCDPISGHVSLYWYRQALGQGPEFLTYFNYEAQQDKSGLPNDRFSAERPEGSISTLTIQRTEQRDSAMYRCASSLEVRAGAAQYFGPGTRLTVL.

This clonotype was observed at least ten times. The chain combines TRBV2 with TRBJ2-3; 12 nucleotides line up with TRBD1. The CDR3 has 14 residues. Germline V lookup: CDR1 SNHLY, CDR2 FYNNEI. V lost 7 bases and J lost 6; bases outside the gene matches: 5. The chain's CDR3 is CASNRDRGPDTQYF. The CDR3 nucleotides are TGTGCCAGCAACCGGGACAGGGGGCCGGATACGCAGTATTTT.

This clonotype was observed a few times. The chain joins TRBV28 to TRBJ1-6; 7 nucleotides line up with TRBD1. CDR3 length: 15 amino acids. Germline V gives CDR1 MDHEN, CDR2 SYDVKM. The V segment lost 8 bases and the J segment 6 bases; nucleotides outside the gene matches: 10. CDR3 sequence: CASQPQQGSNSPLHF. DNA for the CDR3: TGTGCCAGCCAACCTCAACAGGGGAGTAATTCACCCCTCCACTTT.

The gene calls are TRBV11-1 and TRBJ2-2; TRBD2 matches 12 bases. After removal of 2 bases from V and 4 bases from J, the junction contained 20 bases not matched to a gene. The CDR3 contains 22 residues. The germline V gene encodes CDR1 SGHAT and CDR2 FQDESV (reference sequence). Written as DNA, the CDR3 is TGTGCCAGCAGCTTATTACGTCCCCTAGCGGGAGGGTCCCGGGGGAGCACCGGGGAGCTGTTTTTT. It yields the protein CASSLLRPLAGGSRGSTGELFF.

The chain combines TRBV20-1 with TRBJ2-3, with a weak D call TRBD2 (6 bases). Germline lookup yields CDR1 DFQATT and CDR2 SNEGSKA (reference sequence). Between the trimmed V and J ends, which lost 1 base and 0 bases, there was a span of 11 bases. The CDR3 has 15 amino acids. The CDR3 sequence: CSARGGTGSTDTQYF. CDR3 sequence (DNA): TGCAGTGCTAGAGGCGGGACGGGTAGCACAGATACGCAGTATTTT.

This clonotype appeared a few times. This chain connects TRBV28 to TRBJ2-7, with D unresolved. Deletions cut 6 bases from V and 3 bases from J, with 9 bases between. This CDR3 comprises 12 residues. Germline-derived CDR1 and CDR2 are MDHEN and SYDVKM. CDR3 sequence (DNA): TGTGCCAGCAGGACCGCAGTCTACGAGCAGTACTTC. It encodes CASRTAVYEQYF.

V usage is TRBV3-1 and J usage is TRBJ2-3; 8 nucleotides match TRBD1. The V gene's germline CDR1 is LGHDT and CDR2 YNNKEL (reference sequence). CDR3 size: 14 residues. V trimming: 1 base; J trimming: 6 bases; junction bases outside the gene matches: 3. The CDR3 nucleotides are TGTGCCAGCAGCCAAGTACAGGGGGGTGATACGCAGTATTTT. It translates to CASSQVQGGDTQYF.

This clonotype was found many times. The CDR3 loop is CASSIGRDRETQYF. As DNA, the CDR3 is TGTGCCAGTAGTATCGGGAGGGATCGAGAGACCCAGTACTTC. This chain uses TRBV19 with TRBJ2-5; 8 bases are a match to TRBD2. Germline V lookup: CDR1 LNHDA, CDR2 SQIVND (reference sequence). V lost 3 bases, J lost 4 bases, and 4 bases stayed unmatched. The CDR3 has 14 amino acids. Filled out from reference TRBV19 and TRBJ2-5, the complete variable domain reads DGGITQSPKYLFRKEGQNVTLSCEQNLNHDAMYWYRQDPGQGLRLIYYSQIVNDFQKGDIAEGYSVSREKKESFPLTVTSAQKNPTAFYLCASSIGRDRETQYFGPGTRLLVL.